The 29 T cell receptor beta chains listed next were all sequenced from one sample in a study of response to subunit inactivated influenza vaccine. TCRdb fed the RT-PCR reads into MiXCR, producing one record per CDR3 protein. Here the sample spans hundreds of thousands of distinct CDR3 sequences, over 25% being singletons. This sample comprised CD4+ T cells sorted from PBMCs, obtained about 5 days after vaccination. The receptor source for this set is a man between 45 and 60 years old who received an inactivated influenza vaccine.

The chain has TRBV2 and TRBJ1-6, with 8 bases that match TRBD1. J was trimmed by 3 bases and V by 4 bases; bases with no gene match: 8. This CDR3 has 17 amino acids. CDR1 SNHLY and CDR2 FYNNEI come from the germline V gene. The chain's CDR3 is CASSGRGGQGYNSPLHF. Here the CDR3 DNA reads TGTGCCAGCAGTGGACGGGGCGGACAGGGCTATAATTCACCCCTCCACTTT.

The V and J genes are TRBV11-1 and TRBJ2-7, with D tentatively TRBD1 or TRBD2 (5 bases each). The germline CDR1 and CDR2 sequences are SGHAT and FQDESV (reference sequence). V dropped 5 bases and J dropped 0 bases, with 11 bases sitting between them. The CDR3 totals 14 residues. The CDR3 reads CASSAGTDSYEQYF. The DNA for the CDR3 is TGTGCCAGCAGCGCTGGGACGGACTCCTACGAGCAGTACTTC.

The chain links TRBV29-1 to TRBJ2-1; 9 bases are a match to TRBD2. V lost 8 bases and J lost 3; bases outside the gene matches: 8. The CDR3 has 14 residues. Germline V gives CDR1 SQVTM, CDR2 ANQGSEA. The CDR3, as DNA: TGCAGCCTCGGGGATAGCGGGGGCTACAATGAGCAGTTCTTC. The encoded protein is CSLGDSGGYNEQFF.

Turning to this clonotype: A much larger clone lies a single base off, so this may be a read error. The V and J genes are TRBV12-3 or TRBV12-4 and TRBJ2-7; unclear D gene. The CDR3 totals 14 residues. With 6 bases removed from V and 1 base from J, the gap between germline ends came to 13 bases. The CDR3: CASRVLEKSYEQYF. CDR3 nucleotide sequence: TGTGCCAGCAGGGTGTTAGAGAAATCCTACGAGCAGTACTTC.

There are many counts of this clonotype. This chain connects TRBV7-2 to TRBJ2-3; D is perhaps TRBD1 (5 bases). Per germline, CDR1 SGHTA and CDR2 FQGNSA. This CDR3 has 15 residues. V was shortened by 1 base and J by 1 base, with 9 bases between the two germline ends. The CDR3 DNA reads TGTGCCAGCAGCTTAGGGGGCTTAGGCACAGATACGCAGTATTTT. It yields the protein CASSLGGLGTDTQYF.

The gene calls are TRBV10-1 and TRBJ1-5; D remains ambiguous. Germline assignment: CDR1 WNHNN and CDR2 SYGVQD (reference sequence). Trimming cost V 4 bases and J 1 base, with 5 bases left between them. The CDR3 totals 13 residues. In nucleotides, the CDR3 is TGCGCCAGCAGTGCCTTGAGCAATCAGCCCCAGCATTTT. Residues: CASSALSNQPQHF.

V usage is TRBV6-2 or TRBV6-3 and J usage is TRBJ2-1, with D possibly matching TRBD2 (6 bases). The CDR3 runs to 17 residues. Trimming shortened V by 4 bases and J by 0 bases, and 16 bases separated the two germline ends. CDR1 and CDR2 from the germline V gene are MNHEY and SVGEGT. In DNA form, the CDR3 reads TGTGCCAGCAGTTTTCACCTTCTAGCGAGCTCCTACAATGAGCAGTTCTTC. It encodes CASSFHLLASSYNEQFF.

This clonotype was picked up a small number of times. The chain links TRBV6-5 to TRBJ2-3; the D call may be TRBD1 or TRBD2 (5 bases each). Trimming removed 0 bases from V and 3 bases from J, with 19 bases in between. Germline V gene sequence: CDR1 MNHEY, CDR2 SVGAGI. The CDR3 loop spans 18 amino acids. The CDR3 is CASSYSSFGGRRTDTQYF. In nucleotides, the CDR3 is TGTGCCAGCAGTTACTCGAGTTTTGGGGGTCGGAGAACAGATACGCAGTATTTT.

This clonotype was seen only a few times. This chain connects TRBV29-1 to TRBJ1-1; D ambiguous. Trimming took 1 base from V and 0 from J, leaving 6 bases between them. The CDR3 covers 13 residues. CDR1 SQVTM and CDR2 ANQGSEA come from the germline V gene. CDR3 DNA: TGCAGCGTTGAAGTGCACATGAACACTGAAGCTTTCTTT. This sequence encodes CSVEVHMNTEAFF.

This clonotype appeared a few times. V usage is TRBV12-3 or TRBV12-4 and J usage is TRBJ2-5; D may correspond to TRBD1 or TRBD2 (5 bases each). Trimming left V 6 bases short and J 0 bases short, with 14 bases between. This CDR3 region has 15 residues. CDR3 amino acids: CASSRRDANQETQYF. The CDR3 nucleotides are TGTGCCAGCAGCCGACGGGACGCCAACCAAGAGACCCAGTACTTC.

The chain couples TRBV5-1 to TRBJ2-3; TRBD1 aligns across 7 bases. The germline V gene has CDR1 SGHRS and CDR2 YFSETQ. V was pared by 3 bases and J by 1 base, with 8 bases of the junction left unmatched. The CDR3 contains 16 residues. CDR3 sequence: CASSSGQARGTDTQYF. The CDR3 nucleotides read TGCGCCAGCAGCTCTGGACAGGCCAGGGGCACAGATACGCAGTATTTT.

The chain employs TRBV9 and TRBJ2-7; D is uncertain. Trimming stripped 4 bases from V and 0 bases from J, with 14 bases between. From germline, CDR1 is SGDLS and CDR2 YYNGEE. The CDR3 length is 15 residues. CDR3 in DNA: TGTGCCAGCAGCCCCTCACCACTCATCTCCTACGAGCAGTACTTC. This gives the protein CASSPSPLISYEQYF.

In its sample, this clonotype was seen many times. The chain carries TRBV20-1 and TRBJ2-3; unclear D gene. V lost 6 bases and J lost 5, with 12 bases in between. The CDR3 sequence is 12 residues long. Germline assignment: CDR1 DFQATT and CDR2 SNEGSKA (reference sequence). CDR3 in amino acids: CSAHDHRDTQYF. Here the CDR3 DNA reads TGCAGTGCACACGACCACAGAGATACGCAGTATTTT.

This clonotype occurred a few times. This rearrangement joins TRBV7-6 to TRBJ2-7, with a tentative D call TRBD1 (5 bases). V dropped 2 bases and J dropped 3 bases, with 11 bases sitting between them. The CDR3 runs 14 residues. The germline gives CDR1 SGHVS, CDR2 FNYEAQ. The CDR3 nucleotides are TGTGCCAGCAGCTTATATCAGGGCGACTACGAGCAGTACTTC. Translated: CASSLYQGDYEQYF.

The rearrangement links TRBV20-1 to TRBJ2-1; 12 bases match TRBD1. The germline CDR1 and CDR2 sequences are DFQATT and SNEGSKA (reference sequence). V shed 3 bases, J shed 7 bases, and the junction held 7 bases outside the gene matches. This CDR3 comprises 15 residues. The CDR3 DNA is TGCAGTGCTAGCCCCGGGACAGGGGGCTGGAATGAGCAGTTCTTC. Translating it yields CSASPGTGGWNEQFF.

The J gene is TRBJ2-3, the V gene TRBV5-1, with 10 bases matching TRBD1. V shed 4 bases, J shed 4 bases, and the junction held 3 bases outside the gene matches. The CDR3 has 14 residues. Germline CDR1 is SGHRS and CDR2 is YFSETQ. CDR3 amino acids: CASSAGQGADTQYF. CDR3 DNA sequence: TGCGCCAGCAGCGCCGGACAGGGGGCAGATACGCAGTATTTT.

This rearrangement joins TRBV20-1 to TRBJ2-1, with 8 bases matching TRBD2. The V and J ends lost 4 bases and 7 bases, in that order; junction bases with no gene match: 6. The CDR3 spans 13 residues. Germline V CDR1 and CDR2: DFQATT, SNEGSKA (reference sequence). CDR3 amino acids: CSANKGGGNEQFF. CDR3 nucleotide sequence: TGCAGTGCTAACAAGGGCGGGGGGAATGAGCAGTTCTTC.

This clonotype was counted between two and nine times. This chain uses TRBV19 with TRBJ1-6; D is uncertain. Germline-derived CDR1 and CDR2 are LNHDA and SQIVND (reference sequence). The CDR3 covers 18 residues. The V end was cut by 1 base, the J end by 0 bases, with 13 bases between. CDR3 amino acids: CASSIGRTASSYNSPLHF. The CDR3 coding sequence is TGTGCCAGTAGTATAGGCCGGACGGCGAGCTCCTATAATTCACCCCTCCACTTT. Full variable domain (rest looked up from reference TRBV19 and TRBJ1-6): DGGITQSPKYLFRKEGQNVTLSCEQNLNHDAMYWYRQDPGQGLRLIYYSQIVNDFQKGDIAEGYSVSREKKESFPLTVTSAQKNPTAFYLCASSIGRTASSYNSPLHFGNGTRLTVT.

In its sample, this clonotype was seen a few times. In DNA form, the CDR3 reads TGTGCCAGCAGAAAGGGACAGGAGCTCTATGGCTACACCTTC. Protein product: CASRKGQELYGYTF. The chain is built from TRBV12-3 or TRBV12-4 and TRBJ1-2; 8 bases map to TRBD1. With V trimmed by 6 bases and J by 4 bases, 7 bases remained unmatched. CDR3 length equals 14 residues.

This clonotype was counted between two and nine times. The V and J genes are TRBV9 and TRBJ2-2; TRBD2 aligns across 7 bases. Germline lookup yields CDR1 SGDLS and CDR2 YYNGEE. The J segment lost 6 bases and the V segment lost 0 bases, leaving 2 bases of the junction unmatched. The CDR3 extends over 14 amino acids. The CDR3: CASSVEAGAGELFF. Here the CDR3 DNA reads TGTGCCAGCAGCGTAGAGGCGGGAGCCGGGGAGCTGTTTTTT.

This chain joins TRBV12-3 or TRBV12-4 and TRBJ2-7; perhaps TRBD2 as D (6 bases). The CDR3 loop spans 12 amino acids. Trimming pared 6 bases from V and 3 bases from J, leaving 9 bases between. CDR3 bases: TGTGCCAGCAGACGGGACTTCTACGAGCAGTACTTC. The encoded protein is CASRRDFYEQYF.

CDR3: CASSPPGHAYNEQFF. The CDR3 coding sequence is TGTGCCAGCTCACCACCGGGACACGCCTACAATGAGCAGTTCTTC. J is TRBJ2-1 and V is TRBV18; maybe TRBD1 (6 bases). CDR3 length: 15 residues. The germline V gene encodes CDR1 KGHSH and CDR2 LQKENI. V was trimmed by 0 bases and J by 2 bases, leaving 8 bases between them.

The chain employs TRBV6-1 and TRBJ1-1; D possibly corresponds to TRBD1 (5 bases). Trimming took 6 bases from V and 5 from J, leaving 13 bases between them. CDR1 and CDR2 (germline): MNHNS, SASEGT. The CDR3 totals 13 residues. The CDR3 is CASSPGWGTEAFF. The CDR3 DNA follows: TGTGCCAGCAGCCCGGGGTGGGGGACTGAAGCTTTCTTT.

This chain's CDR3 is CATSDRDTREYF. Written as DNA, the CDR3 is TGTGCCACCAGTGACCGGGACACACGCGAGTACTTC. The chain is built from TRBV24-1 and TRBJ2-5; maybe TRBD1 (6 bases). The CDR3 spans 12 residues. The V gene lost 4 bases and the J gene lost 12 bases, with 14 bases spanning the gap. Germline V lookup: CDR1 KGHDR, CDR2 SFDVKD.

The rearrangement joins TRBV2 to TRBJ2-1, with D perhaps TRBD2 (5 bases). Germline V gene data show CDR1 as SNHLY and CDR2 as FYNNEI. The V gene lost 8 bases and the J gene lost 7 bases, with 9 bases spanning the gap. This CDR3 comprises 11 residues. CDR3 sequence (DNA): TGTGCCAGCCCTCGGAGGAATGAGCAGTTCTTC. Translating it yields CASPRRNEQFF.

J is TRBJ2-1 and V is TRBV15; 9 bases agree with TRBD2. V lost 0 bases and J lost 9; bases outside the gene matches: 6. Germline CDR1 reads LNHNV; CDR2 reads YYDKDF (reference sequence). This CDR3 comprises 15 residues. In nucleotides, the CDR3 is TGTGCCACCAGCAGAGATCCTAGCGGGACCTCTGAGCAGTTCTTC. Translating it yields CATSRDPSGTSEQFF. Combining the CDR3 with reference TRBV15 and TRBJ2-1 gives the whole variable domain DAMVIQNPRYQVTQFGKPVTLSCSQTLNHNVMYWYQQKSSQAPKLLFHYYDKDFNNEADTPDNFQSRRPNTSFCFLDIRSPGLGDTAMYLCATSRDPSGTSEQFFGPGTRLTVL.

This chain connects TRBV5-1 to TRBJ2-5, with 7 bases fitting TRBD1. The CDR3 sequence is 13 residues long. Looked up from germline, CDR1 is SGHRS and CDR2 is YFSETQ. V dropped 5 bases and J dropped 0; count of bases not matched to a gene: 1. CDR3 sequence reads: CASRQGYQETQYF. CDR3 in DNA: TGCGCCAGCAGACAGGGGTACCAAGAGACCCAGTACTTC.

This CDR3 is CAWTRQSLEKLFF. The CDR3 bases are TGTGCCTGGACGCGGCAAAGCCTGGAAAAACTGTTTTTT. The chain links TRBV30 to TRBJ1-4, with D uncertain. CDR3 length equals 13 residues. V was clipped by 4 bases and J by 8 bases, with 14 bases between them. Germline CDR1 reads GTSNPN; CDR2 reads SVGIG (reference sequence).

Notes on this clonotype: This may be a read error, as it is one base from a much larger clone. The chain joins TRBV4-2 to TRBJ2-2; 10 bases are a match to TRBD2. CDR3 size: 16 residues. CDR1 and CDR2 (germline): LGHNA, YNFKEQ. V was pared by 6 bases and J by 0 bases, with 4 bases of the junction left unmatched. The CDR3: CASRRSGGTNTGELFF. The CDR3 nucleotides are TGTGCCAGCAGACGTAGCGGGGGGACGAACACCGGGGAGCTGTTTTTT.